The clone carrying this T cell receptor beta chain was seen only a few times. The junction differs from germline at one of its ends, possibly a read error. Isolated per sample were at least 7 million PBMCs. The data were obtained in a study of blood T cells in healthy people across ages. Germline V gives CDR1 SEHNR, CDR2 FQNEAQ (reference sequence). This CDR3 spans 18 amino acids. It was with a sample-barcoded 5' primer and a J-beta primer mix that a second PCR of about 7 to 12 cycles was run. TCRdb re-called the 5' RACE reads through MiXCR, storing one row per CDR3 protein. The sample has 700,000 to 900,000 distinct CDR3 sequences, roughly 25% seen once. This same sample was also part of a study on T cells of mothers and their children.

The V call is TRBV7-9, the J call TRBJ2-2; D may match TRBD1 or TRBD2 (5 bases each). The sequencing sample was made of blood. The clonotype comes from a boy younger than 18 in good health. CDR3 DNA sequence: TGTGCCAGCATCCAAAGGTCCTCAGGGAAAAGGAACACCGGGAAGCTGTTTTTT. The encoded protein is CASIQRSSGKRNTGKLFF.